The 18 T cell receptor beta chains presented below share a single source sample, sequenced in a study of beta chain features in type 1 diabetes. Notes on the study in general: TCRB CDR3 length was moderately but significantly reduced in all four CD4+ subsets of Type 1 diabetes patients.

Antigens for these TCRs are unknown. Expressed TCRB transcripts were sequenced because the isolated RNA had all been reverse transcribed beforehand. Measured with immunoSEQ multiplex PCR; TCRdb has only the in-frame clones, and not every one. This sample yields around 25,000 clones, of which around 68% are seen a single time; 0.95% to 1.3% belongs to the top ten. The sample comprised stem cell memory CD4+ T cells from blood. The receptors here all came from a woman aged 40 to 50 with type 1 diabetes.

This chain joins TRBV6-5 and TRBJ1-1; TRBD1 agrees at 7 bases. The germline V gene has CDR1 MNHEY and CDR2 SVGAGI. The CDR3 contains 15 residues. V lost 4 bases to trimming and J lost 3 bases; unmatched junction nucleotides: 8. CDR3 amino acids: CASSSRQGWDTEAFF. The CDR3 DNA reads as TGTGCCAGCAGTTCGCGACAGGGTTGGGACACTGAAGCTTTCTTT.

The chain couples TRBV2 to TRBJ1-3; D unclear. V was pared by 1 base and J by 0 bases, with 7 bases between. Germline V CDR1 and CDR2: SNHLY, FYNNEI. The CDR3 runs to 15 residues. CDR3: CASSEGQVSGNTIYF. CDR3 coding DNA: TGTGCCAGCAGTGAAGGACAAGTCTCTGGAAACACCATATATTTT. The full variable domain, with the rest looked up from reference TRBV2 and TRBJ1-3, is EPEVTQTPSHQVTQMGQEVILRCVPISNHLYFYWYRQILGQKVEFLVSFYNNEISEKSEIFDDQFSVERPDGSNFTLKIRSTKLEDSAMYFCASSEGQVSGNTIYFGEGSWLTVV.

This clone was observed a handful of times. This chain joins TRBV28 and TRBJ2-7; D may be TRBD2 (6 bases). V dropped 2 bases and J dropped 0 bases, with 11 bases sitting between them. The CDR3 length is 15 residues. Germline V gene sequence: CDR1 MDHEN, CDR2 SYDVKM. CDR3 sequence (DNA): TGTGCCAGCAGTTTAGGGGGGTCCTTCTCCTACGAGCAGTACTTC. It encodes CASSLGGSFSYEQYF.

CDR3 region: CASSSGPSEQFF. Here the CDR3 DNA reads TGTGCCAGCAGTAGCGGGCCCAGTGAGCAGTTCTTC. The V and J genes are TRBV2 and TRBJ2-1; D might be TRBD2 (6 bases). The CDR3 totals 12 residues. The germline V gene has CDR1 SNHLY and CDR2 FYNNEI. V was clipped by 5 bases and J by 9 bases, with 11 bases between them.

The sample holds one count of this clone. V usage is TRBV29-1 and J usage is TRBJ1-5, with 8 bases fitting TRBD1. With V trimmed by 7 bases and J by 1 base, 3 bases remained unmatched. The CDR3 loop spans 13 amino acids. CDR1 is SQVTM and CDR2 is ANQGSEA in the germline V gene. Written as DNA, the CDR3 is TGCAGCGCCCGGACAGGGAGCAATCAGCCCCAGCATTTT. The encoded protein is CSARTGSNQPQHF.

In this sample, this clone turned up a few times. The V call is TRBV4-3, the J call TRBJ1-4; TRBD1 might be the D (5 bases). Germline values: CDR1 LGHNA, CDR2 YSLEER. V was trimmed by 5 bases and J by 7 bases, leaving 11 bases between them. This CDR3 is built from 13 residues. The DNA for the CDR3 is TGCGCCAGCAGCAATAGGAGGGGTGAAAAACTGTTTTTT. Translated: CASSNRRGEKLFF.

The V call is TRBV5-1, the J call TRBJ1-2; tentative D call: TRBD1 (5 bases). The CDR3 consists of 15 residues. From germline, CDR1 is SGHRS and CDR2 YFSETQ. V was clipped by 3 bases and J by 4 bases, with 16 bases between them. CDR3 in amino acids: CASSSGDLHFYGYTF. CDR3 DNA: TGCGCCAGCAGCTCGGGGGACCTACATTTCTATGGCTACACCTTC.

V gene TRBV5-1 combines with J gene TRBJ2-7; a weak D match, TRBD1 (8 bases). This CDR3 comprises 16 residues. Germline CDR1 reads SGHRS; CDR2 reads YFSETQ. V was trimmed by 4 bases and J by 1 base, leaving 18 bases between them. The CDR3 sequence: CASSQGGTGLSYEQYF. The CDR3, as DNA: TGCGCCAGCAGCCAGGGAGGGACAGGTTTATCCTACGAGCAGTACTTC. Based on the CDR3 plus reference TRBV5-1 and TRBJ2-7, the full variable domain is KAGVTQTPRYLIKTRGQQVTLSCSPISGHRSVSWYQQTPGQGLQFLFEYFSETQRNKGNFPGRFSGRQFSNSRSEMNVSTLELGDSALYLCASSQGGTGLSYEQYFGPGTRLTVT.

This clone was seen just once. The chain joins TRBV7-8 to TRBJ2-5; 7 nucleotides align to TRBD1. V lost 1 base, J lost 3 bases, and 2 bases stayed unmatched. This CDR3 has 14 amino acids. CDR1 is SGHVS and CDR2 is FQNEAQ in the germline V gene. The CDR3 reads CASSLVGTEETQYF. Here the CDR3 DNA reads TGTGCCAGCAGCTTAGTCGGGACAGAAGAGACCCAGTACTTC.

The chain has TRBV9 and TRBJ2-5; 7 bases agree with TRBD1. V shed 4 bases and J 4 bases; nucleotides not matched to a gene: 10. CDR3 size: 15 residues. Germline assignment: CDR1 SGDLS and CDR2 YYNGEE. Written as DNA, the CDR3 is TGTGCCAGCAGCTTCCGGGACAGAGTTGGAGAGACCCAGTACTTC. It is translated as CASSFRDRVGETQYF.

The chain links TRBV9 to TRBJ1-5; TRBD1 is a possible D gene (5 bases). Germline lookup yields CDR1 SGDLS and CDR2 YYNGEE. V was shortened by 4 bases and J by 5 bases, with 22 bases between the two germline ends. The length of the CDR3 is 17 residues. This CDR3 is CASSPDTGVSTDQPQHF. CDR3 nucleotide sequence: TGTGCCAGCAGCCCGGACACGGGGGTATCTACGGATCAGCCCCAGCATTTT.

The chain has TRBV5-4 and TRBJ1-2; 7 nucleotides line up with TRBD1. This CDR3 region has 15 residues. CDR1 and CDR2 from the germline V gene are SGHNT and YYREEE (reference sequence). With V trimmed by 4 bases and J by 3 bases, 9 bases remained unmatched. This chain's CDR3 is CASSQGQGVYYGYTF. CDR3 nucleotides: TGTGCCAGCAGCCAAGGGCAGGGGGTTTACTATGGCTACACCTTC.

This sequence joins TRBV9 and TRBJ2-2, with 7 bases fitting TRBD2. V lost 3 bases, J lost 1 base, and 3 bases stayed unmatched. This CDR3 has 15 residues. Germline loops: CDR1 SGDLS, CDR2 YYNGEE. The CDR3 region is CASSARGGNTGELFF. The CDR3, as DNA: TGTGCCAGCAGCGCCCGCGGGGGGAACACCGGGGAGCTGTTTTTT.

Concerning this clone: Sequence at one end of the junction differs from germline and may be a read error. The chain joins TRBV5-4 to TRBJ2-7; a weak D match, TRBD2 (6 bases). The CDR3 consists of 17 residues. Germline values: CDR1 SGHNT, CDR2 YYREEE (reference sequence). In nucleotides, the CDR3 is TGCGCCAGCAGCCAGTCCTCGACTAGTTTTACCGCCTACGAGCAGTACTTC. Translated, it gives CASSQSSTSFTAYEQYF.

The V and J genes are TRBV19 and TRBJ2-2, with D maybe TRBD1 (5 bases). With 3 bases removed from V and 6 bases from J, the gap between germline ends came to 14 bases. The CDR3 is 15 amino acids. The V gene's germline CDR1 is LNHDA and CDR2 SQIVND (reference sequence). For the CDR3, the DNA is TGTGCCAGTAGTATGTGGCAGGGCCGTTCCGGGGAGCTGTTTTTT. Translated: CASSMWQGRSGELFF.

The chain is built from TRBV27 and TRBJ2-7; tentatively, D is TRBD1 (5 bases). The CDR3 spans 15 residues. The V end lost 2 bases, the J end lost 4 bases, and 15 bases lay between the germline ends. Looked up from germline, CDR1 is MNHEY and CDR2 is SMNVEV (reference sequence). The CDR3 DNA reads as TGTGCCAGCAGTTTAGGGGCAGGGAATAGGTACGAGCAGTACTTC. Translated, it gives CASSLGAGNRYEQYF.

There are a few counts of this clone. The genes are TRBV28 and TRBJ1-5; 8 bases map to TRBD1. CDR3 length equals 12 residues. Trimming took 9 bases from V and 6 from J; bases not matched to a gene: 4. Germline loops: CDR1 MDHEN, CDR2 SYDVKM. The CDR3 sequence: CASHRGSQPQHF. Here the CDR3 DNA reads TGTGCCAGTCACAGGGGGAGTCAGCCCCAGCATTTT.

The V call is TRBV7-9, the J call TRBJ2-1; 14 bases align to TRBD2. CDR1 is SEHNR and CDR2 is FQNEAQ in the germline V gene (reference sequence). Unmatched junction bases numbered 7, after V lost 5 bases and J lost 7 bases. The CDR3 is made up of 16 amino acids. The CDR3 protein is CASSRPTSGGVNEQFF. DNA for the CDR3: TGTGCCAGCAGCCGCCCGACTAGCGGGGGGGTGAATGAGCAGTTCTTC.